This T cell receptor (beta chain) emerged from a study of blood T cells in healthy people across ages. Looking at the study overall: Template-switching capture recovered about one barcoded beta molecule per two T cells.

Through a sample-barcoded 5' primer and a J-beta primer mix, a second PCR was run for roughly 6 to 11 cycles. Each TCR beta cDNA got a 12-nucleotide random molecular identifier. TCRdb itself ran the 5' RACE reads through MiXCR, one entry per CDR3 protein. The sample holds 600,000 to 1,000,000 distinct CDR3 sequences; 58% are singletons and the top ten take approximately 23%. Study findings and constraints: Nothing was known about donor CMV status, and this possibly confounded expanded clonotype changes.

On this clonotype itself: Its antigen is as yet unknown.

This receptor was identified in a man younger than 40 in good health. Material for sequencing was blood.

The CDR3: CASSFRDSNYGYTF. CDR3 nucleotides: TGTGCCAGCAGCTTTCGGGACTCCAACTATGGCTACACCTTC. The genes are TRBV13 and TRBJ1-2, with D perhaps TRBD1 (5 bases). The V and J ends lost 3 bases and 2 bases respectively, with 10 bases between them. In germline, CDR1 is PRHDT, CDR2 FYEKMQ (reference sequence). The CDR3 consists of 14 residues.